What follows are 18 T cell receptor beta chains derived from one specimen sequenced in a study of chemoradiotherapy in HPV16-positive cancers. The assay was immunoSEQ multiplex PCR, and TCRdb's table has in-frame clones only and misses some. The sample shows roughly 39,000 clones, around three quarters of them seen only once. Sample: blood, taken from a patient who underwent chemoradiotherapy. The receptors derive from a human donor with HPV-associated anogenital cancer.

This chain links TRBV10-3 with TRBJ2-7, with D possibly being TRBD1 (6 bases). The V and J ends lost 7 bases and 7 bases respectively, with 20 bases between them. CDR1 ENHRY and CDR2 SYGVKD come from the germline V gene. This CDR3 has 14 residues. The CDR3 coding sequence is TGTGCCATCAAGTCCGCAGGGGTCTCCGGGGAGCAGTACTTC. Residues: CAIKSAGVSGEQYF.

This rearrangement joins TRBV7-2 to TRBJ1-5; the D is unclear. Germline loops: CDR1 SGHTA, CDR2 FQGNSA. Trimming left V 2 bases short and J 0 bases short, with 5 bases between. The CDR3 is 14 residues long. In DNA, the CDR3 is TGTGCCAGCAGCTTATCCTTTAGCAATCAGCCCCAGCATTTT. This translates into CASSLSFSNQPQHF.

The rearrangement links TRBV15 to TRBJ1-2, with TRBD1 matching 12 bases. J lost 2 bases, V lost 7 bases, and 5 bases had no gene match. This CDR3 has 15 amino acids. Germline CDR1 LNHNV, CDR2 YYDKDF (reference sequence). CDR3 amino acids: CATTTGTGGNYGYTF. CDR3 in DNA: TGTGCCACCACCACAGGGACAGGGGGCAACTATGGCTACACCTTC. Combining the CDR3 with reference TRBV15 and TRBJ1-2 gives the whole variable domain DAMVIQNPRYQVTQFGKPVTLSCSQTLNHNVMYWYQQKSSQAPKLLFHYYDKDFNNEADTPDNFQSRRPNTSFCFLDIRSPGLGDTAMYLCATTTGTGGNYGYTFGSGTRLTVV.

The chain recombines TRBV5-1 with TRBJ2-3; D unresolved. Germline CDR1 reads SGHRS; CDR2 reads YFSETQ. This CDR3 contains 15 residues. The V end lost 4 bases, the J end lost 3 bases, and 15 bases lay between the germline ends. The CDR3 coding sequence is TGCGCCAGCAGCACCGACGGTGCCTGGACAGATACGCAGTATTTT. It codes for CASSTDGAWTDTQYF. Together with reference TRBV5-1 and TRBJ2-3, the CDR3 gives the full variable domain: KAGVTQTPRYLIKTRGQQVTLSCSPISGHRSVSWYQQTPGQGLQFLFEYFSETQRNKGNFPGRFSGRQFSNSRSEMNVSTLELGDSALYLCASSTDGAWTDTQYFGPGTRLTVL.

This chain connects TRBV7-2 to TRBJ2-4; 8 nucleotides line up with TRBD1. Per germline, CDR1 SGHTA and CDR2 FQGNSA. The CDR3 runs 14 residues. J lost 9 bases, V lost 2 bases, and 6 bases had no gene match. CDR3 DNA: TGTGCCAGCAGCTTATGGACAGGGTTAGCCATTCAGTACTTC. Amino acid sequence: CASSLWTGLAIQYF.

This clone was seen a handful of times. The chain joins TRBV2 to TRBJ1-2; D gene uncertain. The CDR3 extends over 13 amino acids. Germline CDR1 SNHLY, CDR2 FYNNEI. V shed 7 bases and J shed 4 bases, with 13 bases lying between them. The CDR3, as DNA: TGTGCCAGCAACCTCGGGGAGGGCTATGGCTACACCTTC. Its translation: CASNLGEGYGYTF.

This rearrangement joins TRBV6-6 to TRBJ1-4; TRBD1 matches at 7 bases. Unmatched junction bases numbered 5, after V lost 2 bases and J lost 8 bases. This CDR3 has 14 amino acids. Germline assignment: CDR1 MNHNY and CDR2 SVGAGI (reference sequence). CDR3 residues: CASSYRQGWEKLFF. The CDR3 region has the DNA TGTGCCAGCAGTTACCGACAGGGTTGGGAAAAACTGTTTTTT.

In this sample, this clone turned up a few times. The chain combines TRBV19 with TRBJ2-6; the D is unclear. V was clipped by 6 bases and J by 0 bases, with 12 bases between them. Germline V CDR1 and CDR2: LNHDA, SQIVND (reference sequence). The CDR3 is 16 residues long. The CDR3 DNA is TGTGCCAGTAGAGTCGGCAGTGCCTCTGGGGCCAACGTCCTGACTTTC. The encoded protein is CASRVGSASGANVLTF.

This sequence joins TRBV5-1 and TRBJ1-4; no reliable D call. Germline CDR1 SGHRS, CDR2 YFSETQ. Trimming took off 0 bases at V and 3 bases at J, with 6 bases between the two ends. The CDR3 is 14 residues long. CDR3 coding DNA: TGCGCCAGCAGCTTGGCCCAGGCTAATGAAAAACTGTTTTTT. Translated: CASSLAQANEKLFF.

This clone showed up just a few times. J is TRBJ2-5 and V is TRBV12-5; 10 bases are a match to TRBD1. With 7 bases clipped from V and 4 bases from J, the junction kept 9 bases outside the gene matches. Germline CDR1 LGHNT, CDR2 FRNRAP. CDR3 length equals 15 residues. The DNA of the CDR3 is TGTGCTAGTGCCGGGACAGGGGTAGGAGGAGAGACCCAGTACTTC. This sequence encodes CASAGTGVGGETQYF.

The chain recombines TRBV4-2 with TRBJ2-7; TRBD2 matches at 8 bases. Germline lookup yields CDR1 LGHNA and CDR2 YNFKEQ. V gave up 8 bases and J gave up 5 bases; unmatched junction bases: 5. This CDR3 has 12 amino acids. The CDR3 here is CASRAGGDEQYF. CDR3 bases: TGTGCCAGCCGCGCGGGGGGCGACGAGCAGTACTTC.

V and J are TRBV19 and TRBJ2-7, with 8 bases lining up with TRBD2. In germline, CDR1 is LNHDA, CDR2 SQIVND (reference sequence). The CDR3 length is 15 residues. With 9 bases clipped from V and 5 bases from J, the junction kept 15 bases outside the gene matches. The CDR3 sequence is CASRSTVAGFHEQYF. In DNA form, the CDR3 reads TGTGCCAGCCGGTCTACGGTAGCGGGGTTCCACGAGCAGTACTTC. The entire variable domain, with the rest obtained from reference TRBV19 and TRBJ2-7, is as follows: DGGITQSPKYLFRKEGQNVTLSCEQNLNHDAMYWYRQDPGQGLRLIYYSQIVNDFQKGDIAEGYSVSREKKESFPLTVTSAQKNPTAFYLCASRSTVAGFHEQYFGPGTRLTVT.

The chain combines TRBV29-1 with TRBJ2-7; TRBD1 is a possible D gene (6 bases). From germline, CDR1 is SQVTM and CDR2 ANQGSEA. This CDR3 is built from 14 residues. V was shortened by 4 bases and J by 5 bases, with 18 bases between the two germline ends. Written as DNA, the CDR3 is TGCAGCGTTGTGGACAGACTCCTTCGCGACGAGCAGTACTTC. It yields the protein CSVVDRLLRDEQYF.

The CDR3 protein is CASTGAGSSYEQYF. CDR3 DNA: TGTGCCAGCACGGGGGCCGGTAGCTCCTACGAGCAGTACTTC. V gene TRBV2 combines with J gene TRBJ2-7; D is possibly TRBD1 or TRBD2 (6 bases each). Trimming shortened V by 7 bases and J by 0 bases, and 13 bases separated the two germline ends. CDR1 and CDR2 from the germline V gene are SNHLY and FYNNEI. The length of the CDR3 is 14 residues.

CDR3 DNA sequence: TGTGCCAGCAGCAGACAGGGGGCCTACGAGCAGTACTTC. Translating gives CASSRQGAYEQYF. The chain carries TRBV5-8 and TRBJ2-7, with TRBD1 identical over 9 bases. V was clipped by 4 bases and J by 2 bases; unmatched bases: 1. CDR1 is SGHTS and CDR2 is YDEGEE in the germline V gene. The CDR3 consists of 13 residues.

V usage is TRBV2 and J usage is TRBJ1-2; tentative D call: TRBD1 (6 bases). V lost 2 bases, J lost 4 bases, and 11 bases lay in between. This CDR3 has 14 residues. Germline V gene lookup returns CDR1 SNHLY and CDR2 FYNNEI. CDR3 in DNA: TGTGCCAGCAGTGAACCCGGGGGCGCCTATGGCTACACCTTC. The encoded protein is CASSEPGGAYGYTF.

The chain employs TRBV29-1 and TRBJ2-7; D could derive from TRBD1 or TRBD2 (6 bases each). This CDR3 has 12 amino acids. Deletions cut 7 bases from V and 4 bases from J, with 14 bases between. Germline CDR1 and CDR2: SQVTM and ANQGSEA. The DNA for the CDR3 is TGCAGCGCCGGGGGCCTTGGGTACGAGCAGTACTTC. Amino acid sequence: CSAGGLGYEQYF.

This clone was counted once. This chain uses TRBV11-3 with TRBJ2-7; 9 positions match TRBD2. Unmatched junction bases numbered 5, after V lost 5 bases and J lost 0 bases. The CDR3 is 15 residues long. Germline CDR1 and CDR2: SGHNT and YENEEA. CDR3 sequence: CASSLSGGSSYEQYF. In DNA, the CDR3 is TGTGCCAGCAGCCTTAGCGGGGGATCCTCCTACGAGCAGTACTTC.